A single sample gave rise to the 2 T cell receptor beta chains below, sequenced in a study of long-term antiretroviral therapy in people with HIV. Version v3.0 of the immunoSEQ assay was performed at survey level. Profiled with immunoSEQ multiplex PCR; TCRdb holds only in-frame clones, not every one. The data show around 26,000 clones, around 86% seen once. Sample: unsorted PBMCs, taken roughly 2.6 years after starting antiretroviral therapy. These receptors were obtained from a man in his forties with HIV.

This clone was counted between two and nine times. The rearrangement joins TRBV6-4 to TRBJ2-3; 9 positions agree with TRBD2. CDR1 is MRHNA and CDR2 is SNTAGT in the germline V gene. The CDR3 is 15 residues long. Trimming took 3 bases from V and 1 from J; bases not matched to a gene: 2. The DNA of the CDR3 is TGTGCCAGCAGTGAAGCGGGGGGAGGCACAGATACGCAGTATTTT. This gives the protein CASSEAGGGTDTQYF.

This clone has just a few counts. This chain joins TRBV25-1 and TRBJ1-2; no reliable D call. This CDR3 is built from 15 residues. Germline V gene data show CDR1 as MGHDK and CDR2 as SYGVNS. The germline V and J ends were trimmed by 4 bases and 2 bases, with 14 bases remaining between them. DNA for the CDR3: TGTGCCAGCAGTGGGCCTCGAAGAGGCAACTATGGCTACACCTTC. Translation: CASSGPRRGNYGYTF.